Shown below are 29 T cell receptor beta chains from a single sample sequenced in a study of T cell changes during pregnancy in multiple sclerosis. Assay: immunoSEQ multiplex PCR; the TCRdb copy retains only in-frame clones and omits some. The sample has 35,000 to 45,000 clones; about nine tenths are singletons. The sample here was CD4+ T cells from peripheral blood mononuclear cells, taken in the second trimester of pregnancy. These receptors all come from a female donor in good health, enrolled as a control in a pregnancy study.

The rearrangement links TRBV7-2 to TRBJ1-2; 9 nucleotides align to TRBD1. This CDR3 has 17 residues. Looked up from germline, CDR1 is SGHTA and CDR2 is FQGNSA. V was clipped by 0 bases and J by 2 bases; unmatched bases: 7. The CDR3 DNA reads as TGTGCCAGCAGCTTAGCGGGGCGTGGGACAGGGAACTATGGCTACACCTTC. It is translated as CASSLAGRGTGNYGYTF. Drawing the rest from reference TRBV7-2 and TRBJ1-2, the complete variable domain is GAGVSQSPSNKVTEKGKDVELRCDPISGHTALYWYRQSLGQGLEFLIYFQGNSAPDKSGLPSDRFSAERTGGSVSTLTIQRTQQEDSAVYLCASSLAGRGTGNYGYTFGSGTRLTVV.

Written as DNA, the CDR3 is TGTGCCAGCAGCCTGTCTGGGGGCGGGAGCTCCTACAATGAGCAGTTCTTC. The encoded protein is CASSLSGGGSSYNEQFF. The V call is TRBV7-9, the J call TRBJ2-1, with D possibly matching TRBD2 (7 bases). Germline values: CDR1 SEHNR, CDR2 FQNEAQ (reference sequence). CDR3 length equals 17 residues. V was shortened by 5 bases and J by 0 bases, with 17 bases between the two germline ends.

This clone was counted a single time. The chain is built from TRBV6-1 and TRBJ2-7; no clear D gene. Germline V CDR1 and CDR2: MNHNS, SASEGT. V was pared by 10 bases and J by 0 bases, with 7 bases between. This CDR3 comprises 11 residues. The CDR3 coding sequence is TGTGCCATCACGAGCTCCTACGAGCAGTACTTC. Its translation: CAITSSYEQYF.

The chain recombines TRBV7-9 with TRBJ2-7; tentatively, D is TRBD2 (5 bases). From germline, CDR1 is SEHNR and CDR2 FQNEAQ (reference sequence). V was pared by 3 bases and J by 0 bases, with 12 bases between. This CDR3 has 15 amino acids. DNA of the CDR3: TGTGCCAGCAGCTTTAAGCGGAGCTCCTCCTACGAGCAGTACTTC. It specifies CASSFKRSSSYEQYF.

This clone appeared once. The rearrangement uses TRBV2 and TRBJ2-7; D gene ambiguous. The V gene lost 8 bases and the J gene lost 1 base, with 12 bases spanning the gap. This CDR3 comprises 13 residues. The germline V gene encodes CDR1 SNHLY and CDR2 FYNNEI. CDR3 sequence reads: CASELPKSYEQYF. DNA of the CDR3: TGTGCCAGCGAGTTGCCCAAGTCCTACGAGCAGTACTTC.

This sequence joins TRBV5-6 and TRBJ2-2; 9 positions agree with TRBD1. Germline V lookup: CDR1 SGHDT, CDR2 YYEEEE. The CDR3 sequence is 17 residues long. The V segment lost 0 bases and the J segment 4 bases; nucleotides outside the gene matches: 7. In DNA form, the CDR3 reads TGTGCCAGCAGCTTGGTGGTACAGGGGGCAGGCACCGGGGAGCTGTTTTTT. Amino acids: CASSLVVQGAGTGELFF.

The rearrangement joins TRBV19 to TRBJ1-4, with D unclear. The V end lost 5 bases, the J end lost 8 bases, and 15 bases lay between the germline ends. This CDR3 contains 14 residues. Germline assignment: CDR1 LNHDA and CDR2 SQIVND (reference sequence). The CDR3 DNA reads TGTGCCAGTAGTCCCAGAATTCGCCCCGAAAAACTGTTTTTT. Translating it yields CASSPRIRPEKLFF.

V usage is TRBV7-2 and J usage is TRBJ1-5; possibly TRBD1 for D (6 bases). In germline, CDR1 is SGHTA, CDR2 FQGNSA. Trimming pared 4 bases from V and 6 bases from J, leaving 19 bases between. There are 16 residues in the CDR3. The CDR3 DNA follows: TGTGCCAGCAGCTCAAAAGGGGGAAGTACTAGTCAGCCCCAGCATTTT. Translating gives CASSSKGGSTSQPQHF.

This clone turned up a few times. Here the CDR3 DNA reads TGCGCCAGCAGCCACGAAGCACTAGGGGGCTCCGCCTATGGCTACACCTTC. Protein sequence: CASSHEALGGSAYGYTF. V and J are TRBV4-1 and TRBJ1-2, with TRBD1 matching 7 bases. The ends lost 3 bases at V and 4 bases at J; junction bases unmatched: 14. The V gene's germline CDR1 is MGHRA and CDR2 YSYEKL. This CDR3 has 17 residues.

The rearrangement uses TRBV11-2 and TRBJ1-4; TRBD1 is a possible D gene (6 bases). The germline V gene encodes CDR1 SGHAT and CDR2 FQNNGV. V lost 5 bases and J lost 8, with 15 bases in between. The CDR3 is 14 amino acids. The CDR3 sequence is CASSVTGAREKLFF. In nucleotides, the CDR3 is TGTGCCAGCAGCGTGACAGGAGCGCGGGAAAAACTGTTTTTT. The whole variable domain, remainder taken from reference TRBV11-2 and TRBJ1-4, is EAGVAQSPRYKIIEKRQSVAFWCNPISGHATLYWYQQILGQGPKLLIQFQNNGVVDDSQLPKDRFSAERLKGVDSTLKIQPAKLEDSAVYLCASSVTGAREKLFFGSGTQLSVL.

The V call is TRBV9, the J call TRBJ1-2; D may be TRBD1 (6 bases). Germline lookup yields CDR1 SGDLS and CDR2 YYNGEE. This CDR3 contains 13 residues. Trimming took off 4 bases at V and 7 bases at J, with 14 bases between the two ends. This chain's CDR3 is CASSPQGIGGYTF. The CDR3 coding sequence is TGTGCCAGCAGCCCGCAGGGGATAGGTGGCTACACCTTC.

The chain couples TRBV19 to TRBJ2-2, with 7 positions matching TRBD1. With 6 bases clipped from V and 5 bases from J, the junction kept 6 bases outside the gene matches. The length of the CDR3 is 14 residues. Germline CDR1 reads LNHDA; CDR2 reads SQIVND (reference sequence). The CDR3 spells CASRQGRWTGELFF. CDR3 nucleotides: TGTGCCAGTAGACAGGGGCGATGGACCGGGGAGCTGTTTTTT.

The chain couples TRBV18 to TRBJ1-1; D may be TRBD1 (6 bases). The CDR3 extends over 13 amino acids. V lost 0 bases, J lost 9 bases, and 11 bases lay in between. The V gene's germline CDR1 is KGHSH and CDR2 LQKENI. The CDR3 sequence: CASSPPGAAKAFF. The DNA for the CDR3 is TGTGCCAGCTCACCACCGGGGGCAGCCAAAGCTTTCTTT.

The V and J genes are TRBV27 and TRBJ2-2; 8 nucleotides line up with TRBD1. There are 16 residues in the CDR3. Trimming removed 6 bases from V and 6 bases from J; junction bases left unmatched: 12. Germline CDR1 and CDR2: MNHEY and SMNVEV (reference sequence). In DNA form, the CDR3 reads TGTGCCAGCAGCCACCCGACAGGGGAAGAATCCGGGGAGCTGTTTTTT. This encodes CASSHPTGEESGELFF.

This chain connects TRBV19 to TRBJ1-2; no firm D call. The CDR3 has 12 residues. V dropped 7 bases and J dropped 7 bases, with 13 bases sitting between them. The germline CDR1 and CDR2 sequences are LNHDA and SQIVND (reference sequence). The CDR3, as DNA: TGTGCCAGTAATCGCGAGGGTAGTGGCTACACCTTC. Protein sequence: CASNREGSGYTF.

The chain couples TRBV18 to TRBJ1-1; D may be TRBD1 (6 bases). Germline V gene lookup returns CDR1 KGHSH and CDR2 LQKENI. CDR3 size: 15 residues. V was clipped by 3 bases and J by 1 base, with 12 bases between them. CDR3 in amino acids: CASSPSEDRNTEAFF. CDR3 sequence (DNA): TGTGCCAGCTCACCCTCTGAGGACAGGAACACTGAAGCTTTCTTT.

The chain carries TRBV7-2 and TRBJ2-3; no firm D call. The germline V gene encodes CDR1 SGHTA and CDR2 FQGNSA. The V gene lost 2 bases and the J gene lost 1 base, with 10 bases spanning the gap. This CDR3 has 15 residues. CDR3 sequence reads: CASSLTPSRTDTQYF. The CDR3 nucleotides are TGTGCCAGCAGCTTAACTCCATCCCGCACAGATACGCAGTATTTT.

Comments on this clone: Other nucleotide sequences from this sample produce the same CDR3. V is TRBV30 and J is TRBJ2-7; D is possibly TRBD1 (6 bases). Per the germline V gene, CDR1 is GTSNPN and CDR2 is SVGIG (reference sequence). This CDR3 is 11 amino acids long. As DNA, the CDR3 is TGTGCTTGGTCAGGGGCCTACGAGCAGTACTTC. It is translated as CAWSGAYEQYF.

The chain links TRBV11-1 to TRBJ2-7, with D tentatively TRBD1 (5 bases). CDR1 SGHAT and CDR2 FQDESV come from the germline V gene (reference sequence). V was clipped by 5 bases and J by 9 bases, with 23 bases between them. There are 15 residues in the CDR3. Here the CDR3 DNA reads TGTGCCAGCAGCCCCACAAGCAGCTTCCAGGGCGGGCAGTACTTC. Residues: CASSPTSSFQGGQYF.

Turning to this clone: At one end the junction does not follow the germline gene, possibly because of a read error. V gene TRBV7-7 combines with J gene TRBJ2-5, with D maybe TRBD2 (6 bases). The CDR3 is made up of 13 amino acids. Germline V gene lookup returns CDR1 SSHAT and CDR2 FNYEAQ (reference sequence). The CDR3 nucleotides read TGTGCTAGCAGCTTATTGGGGAGGGAGACCCAGTACTTC. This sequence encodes CASSLLGRETQYF.

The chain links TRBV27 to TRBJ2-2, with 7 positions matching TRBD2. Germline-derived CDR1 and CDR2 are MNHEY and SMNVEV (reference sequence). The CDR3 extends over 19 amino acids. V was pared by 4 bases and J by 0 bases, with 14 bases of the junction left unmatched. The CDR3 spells CASSSPTSMGLSNTGELFF. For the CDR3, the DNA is TGTGCCAGCAGTTCGCCGACTAGCATGGGGCTCTCGAACACCGGGGAGCTGTTTTTT.

The CDR3 here is CASSQDSAVQETQYF. CDR3 nucleotide sequence: TGTGCCAGCAGCCAAGACTCCGCAGTTCAAGAGACCCAGTACTTC. The chain has TRBV4-2 and TRBJ2-5; D ambiguous. Germline CDR1 reads LGHNA; CDR2 reads YNFKEQ. The CDR3 length is 15 residues. V was clipped by 0 bases and J by 2 bases, with 10 bases between them.

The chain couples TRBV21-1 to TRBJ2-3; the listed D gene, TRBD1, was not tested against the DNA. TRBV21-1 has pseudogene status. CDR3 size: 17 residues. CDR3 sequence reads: CASSPVHQGGGTDTQYF. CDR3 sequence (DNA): TGTGCCAGCAGCCCAGTTCATCAGGGGGGTGGCACAGATACGCAGTATTTT.

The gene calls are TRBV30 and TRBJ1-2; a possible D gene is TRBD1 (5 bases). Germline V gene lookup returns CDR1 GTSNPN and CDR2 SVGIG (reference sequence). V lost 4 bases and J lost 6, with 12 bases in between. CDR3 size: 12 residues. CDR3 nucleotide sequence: TGTGCCTGGAATGTGGGGCCCCATGGCTACACCTTC. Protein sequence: CAWNVGPHGYTF.

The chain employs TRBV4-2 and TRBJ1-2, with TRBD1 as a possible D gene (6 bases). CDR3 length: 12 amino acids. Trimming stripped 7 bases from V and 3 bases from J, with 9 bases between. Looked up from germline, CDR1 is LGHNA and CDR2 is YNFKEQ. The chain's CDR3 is CASNAGDYGYTF. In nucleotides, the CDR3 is TGTGCCAGCAATGCAGGGGACTATGGCTACACCTTC.

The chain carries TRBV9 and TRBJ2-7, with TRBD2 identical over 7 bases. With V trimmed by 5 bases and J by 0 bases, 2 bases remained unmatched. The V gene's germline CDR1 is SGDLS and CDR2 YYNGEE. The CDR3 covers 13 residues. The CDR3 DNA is TGTGCCAGCAGTAGCGGGTTCTCCTACGAGCAGTACTTC. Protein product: CASSSGFSYEQYF.

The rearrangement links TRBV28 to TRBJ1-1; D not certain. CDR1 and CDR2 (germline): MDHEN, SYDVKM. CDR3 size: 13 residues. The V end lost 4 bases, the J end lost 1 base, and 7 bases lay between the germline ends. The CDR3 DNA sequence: TGTGCCAGCAGTTGGGAGGGGAACACTGAAGCTTTCTTT. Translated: CASSWEGNTEAFF.

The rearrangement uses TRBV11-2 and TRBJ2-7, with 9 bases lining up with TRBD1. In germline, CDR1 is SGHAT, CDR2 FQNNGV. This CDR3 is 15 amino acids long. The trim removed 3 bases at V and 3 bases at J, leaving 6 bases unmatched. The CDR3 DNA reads TGTGCCAGCAGCTTCCCCGACAGGGGGAACTACGAGCAGTACTTC. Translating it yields CASSFPDRGNYEQYF.

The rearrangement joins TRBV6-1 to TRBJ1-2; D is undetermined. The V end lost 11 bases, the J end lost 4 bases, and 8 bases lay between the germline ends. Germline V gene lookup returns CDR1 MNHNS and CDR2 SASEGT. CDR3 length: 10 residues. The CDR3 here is CAVQLYGYTF. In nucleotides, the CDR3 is TGTGCCGTACAGCTCTATGGCTACACCTTC.